These 30 T cell receptor beta chains were sequenced from one sample in a study of blood T cell repertoires in COVID-19. Clones were sequenced by immunoSEQ multiplex PCR, and TCRdb holds only the in-frame ones, with some missing. The sample carries roughly 200,000 clones, 80% to 90% recorded once. The sample was peripheral blood. Receptors were obtained from a man aged 60 to 69 with acute or convalescent COVID-19.

This clone was counted once. This chain links TRBV5-6 with TRBJ2-7; TRBD2 aligns across 11 bases. The V gene's germline CDR1 is SGHDT and CDR2 YYEEEE. Trimming removed 3 bases from V and 3 bases from J; junction bases left unmatched: 8. The CDR3 loop spans 16 amino acids. The CDR3 region is CASSYITSGRIYEQYF. CDR3 nucleotide sequence: TGTGCCAGCAGCTATATAACTAGCGGGAGAATCTACGAGCAGTACTTC.

The chain is built from TRBV5-4 and TRBJ2-5; 11 bases map to TRBD2. J lost 5 bases, V lost 0 bases, and 3 bases had no gene match. This CDR3 contains 15 residues. The germline CDR1 and CDR2 sequences are SGHNT and YYREEE (reference sequence). This CDR3 is CASSLVVAGGETQYF. In nucleotides, the CDR3 is TGTGCCAGCAGCTTGGTTGTAGCGGGAGGGGAGACCCAGTACTTC.

This rearrangement joins TRBV12-3 or TRBV12-4 to TRBJ1-1; D might be TRBD1 (6 bases). The CDR3 length is 12 residues. V lost 7 bases and J 1 base, leaving 7 bases between the germline ends. The CDR3 bases are TGTGCCAGCATACAGGGGAACACTGAAGCTTTCTTT. Protein sequence: CASIQGNTEAFF.

The rearrangement uses TRBV6-1 and TRBJ2-6, with D maybe TRBD2 (6 bases). This CDR3 contains 17 residues. V lost 2 bases and J 10 bases, leaving 21 bases between the germline ends. Germline-derived CDR1 and CDR2 are MNHNS and SASEGT. The CDR3 sequence is CASSEIFGGLARNVLTF. The CDR3 nucleotides read TGTGCCAGCAGTGAAATATTTGGGGGACTCGCAAGGAACGTCCTGACTTTC.

V gene TRBV19 combines with J gene TRBJ1-1; 7 bases are shared with TRBD1. Unmatched junction bases numbered 11, after V lost 5 bases and J lost 5 bases. The CDR3 is 15 amino acids. Germline lookup yields CDR1 LNHDA and CDR2 SQIVND (reference sequence). The DNA for the CDR3 is TGTGCCAGTAGTTACGGTTCAGGGGGTCGGACTGAAGCTTTCTTT. Amino acids: CASSYGSGGRTEAFF.

The chain combines TRBV7-8 with TRBJ2-3, with 11 bases that match TRBD2. CDR1 SGHVS and CDR2 FQNEAQ come from the germline V gene. V lost 0 bases, J lost 8 bases, and 13 bases stayed unmatched. This CDR3 contains 18 residues. In nucleotides, the CDR3 is TGTGCCAGCAGCTTAGCGTGGGTAGCGGGAGGGCTTGGTGGTACGCAGTATTTT. Translating it yields CASSLAWVAGGLGGTQYF.

This clone has more than one count but fewer than ten. This chain uses TRBV18 with TRBJ2-7; 10 nucleotides match TRBD1. Unmatched junction bases numbered 8, after V lost 4 bases and J lost 5 bases. Germline V lookup: CDR1 KGHSH, CDR2 LQKENI. There are 15 residues in the CDR3. The CDR3 DNA sequence: TGTGCCAGCTCACGCGCCGGGACAGGGGTAAACGAGCAGTACTTC. As protein: CASSRAGTGVNEQYF.

This chain connects TRBV28 to TRBJ2-7; weak D call: TRBD2 (6 bases). Trimming cost V 10 bases and J 1 base, with 20 bases left between them. This CDR3 is built from 15 residues. The V gene's germline CDR1 is MDHEN and CDR2 SYDVKM. The CDR3 coding sequence is TGTGCCACCAGGACTTCGGGACTGGCATCCTACGAGCAGTACTTC. This codes for CATRTSGLASYEQYF.

The chain carries TRBV4-2 and TRBJ2-3; TRBD2 agrees at 9 bases. Germline values: CDR1 LGHNA, CDR2 YNFKEQ. This CDR3 has 17 amino acids. Trimming cost V 3 bases and J 4 bases; bases outside gene matches: 11. The CDR3 loop is CASSHPWIAGAPDTQYF. The CDR3 region has the DNA TGTGCCAGCAGCCATCCCTGGATAGCGGGAGCCCCAGATACGCAGTATTTT.

The chain couples TRBV6-2 or TRBV6-3 to TRBJ1-6; TRBD1 aligns across 10 bases. Trimming cost V 6 bases and J 2 bases; bases outside gene matches: 4. Germline CDR1 MNHEY, CDR2 SVGEGT. This CDR3 spans 16 amino acids. The CDR3 DNA reads as TGTGCCAGCAGCCGGACAGGGGGGACCTATAATTCACCCCTCCACTTT. Amino acids: CASSRTGGTYNSPLHF.

The chain combines TRBV28 with TRBJ1-4, with unresolved D. The germline V gene has CDR1 MDHEN and CDR2 SYDVKM. With 6 bases removed from V and 4 bases from J, the gap between germline ends came to 15 bases. CDR3 length equals 15 residues. Here the CDR3 DNA reads TGTGCCAGCAGCCCATTGGGAGTGATTAATGAAAAACTGTTTTTT. It translates to CASSPLGVINEKLFF.

The chain carries TRBV7-9 and TRBJ2-1, with TRBD2 as a possible D gene (6 bases). This CDR3 is 15 amino acids long. Germline lookup yields CDR1 SEHNR and CDR2 FQNEAQ (reference sequence). With 5 bases removed from V and 4 bases from J, the gap between germline ends came to 15 bases. Here the CDR3 DNA reads TGTGCCAGCAGCCTTGGGGGGAGTTGGTACAATGAGCAGTTCTTC. Its translation is CASSLGGSWYNEQFF.

The rearrangement links TRBV4-1 to TRBJ1-6, with 8 bases lining up with TRBD1. Per the germline V gene, CDR1 is MGHRA and CDR2 is YSYEKL. J gave up 7 bases and V 2 bases, and 7 bases lay outside the gene matches. The CDR3 is made up of 16 amino acids. The CDR3 loop reads CASSQPDRARNSPLHF. The CDR3 DNA reads TGCGCCAGCAGCCAACCGGACAGGGCTAGAAATTCACCCCTCCACTTT.

The genes are TRBV20-1 and TRBJ1-5; possible D gene TRBD1, 5 bases. V lost 3 bases and J lost 0, with 9 bases in between. CDR1 and CDR2 from the germline V gene are DFQATT and SNEGSKA (reference sequence). The CDR3 contains 14 residues. DNA for the CDR3: TGCAGTGCTAGTTTCGGGGGTAGCAATCAGCCCCAGCATTTT. Translation: CSASFGGSNQPQHF.

The rearrangement uses TRBV12-5 and TRBJ2-1; 14 bases are shared with TRBD2. The CDR3 spans 19 residues. Trimming cost V 5 bases and J 8 bases; bases outside gene matches: 17. Germline V lookup: CDR1 LGHNT, CDR2 FRNRAP. The CDR3 DNA follows: TGTGCTAGTGGTGTCCTCCCCAAAGCCGGGACTAGCGGGAGTTATGAGCAGTTCTTC. It encodes CASGVLPKAGTSGSYEQFF.

This chain connects TRBV10-3 to TRBJ2-2; perhaps TRBD1 as D (5 bases). Germline V gene sequence: CDR1 ENHRY, CDR2 SYGVKD. Trimming took 3 bases from V and 7 from J, leaving 9 bases between them. The CDR3 totals 13 residues. The CDR3 here is CAISDLGVGELFF. CDR3 bases: TGTGCCATCAGTGATTTAGGGGTCGGGGAGCTGTTTTTT.

The chain joins TRBV15 to TRBJ2-2, with 11 bases fitting TRBD1. CDR3 size: 17 residues. Unmatched junction bases numbered 6, after V lost 0 bases and J lost 6 bases. From germline, CDR1 is LNHNV and CDR2 YYDKDF (reference sequence). This CDR3 is CATSRDTRDRGSGELFF. The CDR3 DNA sequence: TGTGCCACCAGCAGAGATACTCGGGACAGGGGGTCCGGGGAGCTGTTTTTT.

V is TRBV5-1 and J is TRBJ1-2; D perhaps matches TRBD1 (5 bases). The CDR3 extends over 14 amino acids. V was clipped by 4 bases and J by 2 bases, with 12 bases between them. The V gene's germline CDR1 is SGHRS and CDR2 YFSETQ. CDR3: CASSPGAGNYGYTF. CDR3 DNA sequence: TGCGCCAGCAGCCCCGGGGCGGGGAACTATGGCTACACCTTC. The full variable domain, its missing parts supplied by reference TRBV5-1 and TRBJ1-2, is KAGVTQTPRYLIKTRGQQVTLSCSPISGHRSVSWYQQTPGQGLQFLFEYFSETQRNKGNFPGRFSGRQFSNSRSEMNVSTLELGDSALYLCASSPGAGNYGYTFGSGTRLTVV.

The chain uses TRBV7-2 and TRBJ2-7, with 8 bases fitting TRBD2. Germline CDR1 reads SGHTA; CDR2 reads FQGNSA. V trimming: 5 bases; J trimming: 5 bases; junction bases outside the gene matches: 8. The CDR3 has 14 amino acids. The CDR3 coding sequence is TGTGCCAGCAGCGCCCACAGCGGGAGAAACGAGCAGTACTTC. As protein: CASSAHSGRNEQYF.

The V call is TRBV5-6, the J call TRBJ2-1; perhaps TRBD2 as D (6 bases). Germline-derived CDR1 and CDR2 are SGHDT and YYEEEE. Trimming took 0 bases from V and 3 from J, leaving 10 bases between them. CDR3 length equals 15 residues. CDR3 protein: CASSLGGSGYNEQFF. DNA of the CDR3: TGTGCCAGCAGCTTGGGAGGTAGCGGCTACAATGAGCAGTTCTTC.

In this sample, this clone turned up a few times. This sequence joins TRBV4-3 and TRBJ2-3; 7 bases are a match to TRBD2. This CDR3 region has 13 residues. Trimming at V came to 0 bases and at J to 14 bases, leaving 8 bases not matched to a gene. Germline V gene data show CDR1 as LGHNA and CDR2 as YSLEER. This CDR3 reads CASSQEGAGVRYF. As DNA, the CDR3 is TGCGCCAGCAGCCAAGAAGGGGCGGGAGTTCGGTATTTT.

The rearrangement links TRBV11-2 to TRBJ2-1; TRBD2 matches 12 bases. The germline CDR1 and CDR2 sequences are SGHAT and FQNNGV. The CDR3 has 17 amino acids. V gave up 0 bases and J gave up 5 bases; unmatched junction bases: 5. The chain's CDR3 is CASSLEPLAGGHNEQFF. In nucleotides, the CDR3 is TGTGCCAGCAGCTTAGAACCCCTAGCGGGAGGGCACAATGAGCAGTTCTTC.

Only a few counts were recorded for this clone. The rearrangement uses TRBV24-1 and TRBJ2-1, with D possibly being TRBD2 (6 bases). The germline V and J ends were trimmed by 5 bases and 6 bases, with 13 bases remaining between them. There are 14 residues in the CDR3. The V gene's germline CDR1 is KGHDR and CDR2 SFDVKD. CDR3 region: CATSGSSGFNEQFF. CDR3 sequence (DNA): TGTGCCACCAGTGGGAGTAGCGGCTTCAATGAGCAGTTCTTC.

This sequence joins TRBV10-3 and TRBJ1-3; D unclear. CDR3 length: 14 amino acids. V lost 6 bases, J lost 1 base, and 10 bases lay in between. Per germline, CDR1 ENHRY and CDR2 SYGVKD. The CDR3 loop is CAIRGADSGNTIYF. CDR3 nucleotides: TGTGCCATCAGGGGTGCGGATTCTGGAAACACCATATATTTT.

This chain connects TRBV7-8 to TRBJ2-7, with 14 positions matching TRBD2. Germline V gene sequence: CDR1 SGHVS, CDR2 FQNEAQ. The CDR3 sequence is 17 residues long. Germline trimming cut 5 bases from V and 0 bases from J; bases unmatched to any gene: 6. In nucleotides, the CDR3 is TGTGCCAGCAGCCGAGGACTAGCGGGAGGTTTCTCCTACGAGCAGTACTTC. Translating it yields CASSRGLAGGFSYEQYF. The entire variable domain, with the rest obtained from reference TRBV7-8 and TRBJ2-7, is as follows: GAGVSQSPRYKVAKRGQDVALRCDPISGHVSLFWYQQALGQGPEFLTYFQNEAQLDKSGLPSDRFFAERPEGSVSTLKIQRTQQEDSAVYLCASSRGLAGGFSYEQYFGPGTRLTVT.

This clone was seen just once. This chain connects TRBV28 to TRBJ1-6; D is unclear. V lost 0 bases to trimming and J lost 11 bases, with 14 bases between them. The germline CDR1 and CDR2 sequences are MDHEN and SYDVKM. The CDR3 consists of 15 residues. Here the CDR3 DNA reads TGTGCCAGCAGTTTATGGAGGCTTGAGCGGGCACCCCTCCACTTT. It is translated as CASSLWRLERAPLHF.

A remark on this clone: This same CDR3 is encoded by further DNA sequences in the sample. The V and J genes are TRBV4-3 and TRBJ1-3; D remains unclear. This CDR3 contains 17 residues. CDR1 LGHNA and CDR2 YSLEER come from the germline V gene. V lost 3 bases and J 0 bases, leaving 15 bases between the germline ends. The CDR3 is CASSHPLGESSGNTIYF. The CDR3, as DNA: TGCGCCAGCAGCCATCCCCTAGGCGAGAGCTCTGGAAACACCATATATTTT.

The chain combines TRBV2 with TRBJ2-1, with 9 nucleotides matching TRBD2. The J segment lost 6 bases and the V segment lost 6 bases, leaving 9 bases of the junction unmatched. CDR1 and CDR2 from the germline V gene are SNHLY and FYNNEI. The CDR3 runs 15 residues. The CDR3 region is CASRERERGANEQFF. The CDR3, as DNA: TGTGCCAGCAGGGAAAGAGAGCGGGGGGCCAATGAGCAGTTCTTC.

This chain uses TRBV7-2 with TRBJ1-5; D is perhaps TRBD1 (5 bases). The CDR3 covers 14 residues. In germline, CDR1 is SGHTA, CDR2 FQGNSA. V lost 6 bases and J lost 4, with 13 bases in between. The CDR3 loop is CASSPDGHNQPQHF. Written as DNA, the CDR3 is TGTGCCAGCAGTCCGGACGGACATAATCAGCCCCAGCATTTT.

The genes are TRBV9 and TRBJ1-2; D may be TRBD1 (6 bases). The CDR3 runs 18 residues. Germline assignment: CDR1 SGDLS and CDR2 YYNGEE. V gave up 3 bases and J gave up 1 base, with 22 bases separating them. The CDR3 DNA is TGTGCCAGCAGCGCTCCACCGGGACACACGACCGGTAACTATGGCTACACCTTC. Residues: CASSAPPGHTTGNYGYTF. Full variable domain (rest looked up from reference TRBV9 and TRBJ1-2): DSGVTQTPKHLITATGQRVTLRCSPRSGDLSVYWYQQSLDQGLQFLIQYYNGEERAKGNILERFSAQQFPDLHSELNLSSLELGDSALYFCASSAPPGHTTGNYGYTFGSGTRLTVV.